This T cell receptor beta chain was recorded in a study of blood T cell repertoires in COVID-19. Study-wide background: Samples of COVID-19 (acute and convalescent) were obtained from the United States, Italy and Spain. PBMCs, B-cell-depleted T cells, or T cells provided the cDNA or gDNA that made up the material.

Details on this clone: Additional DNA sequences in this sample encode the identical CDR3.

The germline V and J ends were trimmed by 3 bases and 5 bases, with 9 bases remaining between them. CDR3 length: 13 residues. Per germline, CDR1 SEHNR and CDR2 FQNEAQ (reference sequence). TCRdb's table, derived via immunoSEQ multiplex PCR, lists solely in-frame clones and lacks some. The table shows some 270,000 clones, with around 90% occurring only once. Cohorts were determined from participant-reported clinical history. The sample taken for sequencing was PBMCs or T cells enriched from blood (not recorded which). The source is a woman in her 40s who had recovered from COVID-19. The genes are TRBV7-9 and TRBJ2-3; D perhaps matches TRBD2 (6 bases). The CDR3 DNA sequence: TGTGCCAGCAGCTTGGCCGGGGGAGATACGCAGTATTTT. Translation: CASSLAGGDTQYF.